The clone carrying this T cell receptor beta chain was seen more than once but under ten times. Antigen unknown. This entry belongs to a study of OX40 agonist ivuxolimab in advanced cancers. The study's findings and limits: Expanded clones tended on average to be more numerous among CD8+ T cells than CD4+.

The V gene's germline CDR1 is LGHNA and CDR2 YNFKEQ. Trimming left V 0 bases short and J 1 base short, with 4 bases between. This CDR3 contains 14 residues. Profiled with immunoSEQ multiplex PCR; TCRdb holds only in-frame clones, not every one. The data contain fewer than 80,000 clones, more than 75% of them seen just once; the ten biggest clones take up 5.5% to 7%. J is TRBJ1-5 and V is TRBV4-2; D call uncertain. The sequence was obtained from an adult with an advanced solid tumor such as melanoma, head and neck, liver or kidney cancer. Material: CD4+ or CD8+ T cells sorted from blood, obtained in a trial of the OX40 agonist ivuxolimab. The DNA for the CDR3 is TGTGCCAGCAGCCAAGATTTCAGCAATCAGCCCCAGCATTTT. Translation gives CASSQDFSNQPQHF.